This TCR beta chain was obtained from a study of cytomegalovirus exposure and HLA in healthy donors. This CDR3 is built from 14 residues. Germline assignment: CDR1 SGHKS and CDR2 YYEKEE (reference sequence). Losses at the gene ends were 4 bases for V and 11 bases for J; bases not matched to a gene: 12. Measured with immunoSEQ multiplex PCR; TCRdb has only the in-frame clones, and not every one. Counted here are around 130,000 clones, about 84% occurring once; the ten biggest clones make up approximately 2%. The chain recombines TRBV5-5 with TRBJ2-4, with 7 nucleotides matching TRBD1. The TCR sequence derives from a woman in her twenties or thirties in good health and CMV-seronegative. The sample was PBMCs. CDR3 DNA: TGTGCCAGCAGCCACGGGACAGACCGTTCCCTTCAGTACTTC. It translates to CASSHGTDRSLQYF.